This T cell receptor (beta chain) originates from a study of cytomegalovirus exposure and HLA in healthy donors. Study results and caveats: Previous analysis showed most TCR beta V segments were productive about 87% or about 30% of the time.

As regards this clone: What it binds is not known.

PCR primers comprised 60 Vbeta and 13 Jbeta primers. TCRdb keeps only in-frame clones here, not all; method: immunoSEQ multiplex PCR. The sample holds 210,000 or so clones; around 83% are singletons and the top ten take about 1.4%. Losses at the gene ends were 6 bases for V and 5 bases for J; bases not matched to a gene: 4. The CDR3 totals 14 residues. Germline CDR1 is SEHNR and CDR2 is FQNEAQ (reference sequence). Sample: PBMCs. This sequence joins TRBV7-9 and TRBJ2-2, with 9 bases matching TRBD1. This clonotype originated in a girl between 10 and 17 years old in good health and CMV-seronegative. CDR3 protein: CASRSGTGTGELFF. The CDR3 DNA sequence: TGTGCCAGCAGATCCGGGACAGGGACCGGGGAGCTGTTTTTT.